These 26 T cell receptor beta chains originate from one sample sequenced in a study of shared clonotypes between healthy human individuals. TCRdb's copy holds only in-frame clones and misses some; the assay was immunoSEQ multiplex PCR. The data contain roughly 1 million clones, under 80% of them seen just once; the ten biggest clones take up approximately 1.5%. Sequenced: memory CD4+ T cells sorted from blood. This sample's subset: CD45RA-negative fraction. The receptors here all came from a man aged 18-30 years in good health.

The chain is built from TRBV6-6 and TRBJ2-1, with 8 bases fitting TRBD2. Germline trimming cut 6 bases from V and 10 bases from J; bases unmatched to any gene: 11. CDR3 length: 14 amino acids. CDR1 is MNHNY and CDR2 is SVGAGI in the germline V gene (reference sequence). CDR3 region: CASSTSGPLGEQFF. CDR3 coding DNA: TGTGCCAGCAGCACTAGCGGCCCTCTAGGAGAGCAGTTCTTC.

V gene TRBV27 combines with J gene TRBJ1-5; D ambiguous. V was trimmed by 3 bases and J by 6 bases, leaving 6 bases between them. This CDR3 is 12 amino acids long. In germline, CDR1 is MNHEY, CDR2 SMNVEV (reference sequence). CDR3 coding DNA: TGTGCCAGCAGTTTTGGCGGTCAGCCCCAGCATTTT. It specifies CASSFGGQPQHF.

The rearrangement links TRBV6-6 to TRBJ1-5; D is perhaps TRBD1 (5 bases). Per the germline V gene, CDR1 is MNHNY and CDR2 is SVGAGI (reference sequence). The CDR3 has 15 amino acids. The V and J ends lost 6 bases and 4 bases respectively, with 16 bases between them. CDR3 bases: TGTGCCAGCAGGCGGGGGGACGGGAGAAATCAGCCCCAGCATTTT. This codes for CASRRGDGRNQPQHF.

The V call is TRBV11-2, the J call TRBJ2-5; 9 nucleotides agree with TRBD2. The CDR3 totals 14 residues. Germline CDR1 reads SGHAT; CDR2 reads FQNNGV. V lost 5 bases to trimming and J lost 5 bases; unmatched junction nucleotides: 6. The CDR3 region has the DNA TGTGCCAGCAGCCCCCCTAGCGGGGTTGAGACCCAGTACTTC. Translating gives CASSPPSGVETQYF. The whole variable domain, remainder taken from reference TRBV11-2 and TRBJ2-5, is EAGVAQSPRYKIIEKRQSVAFWCNPISGHATLYWYQQILGQGPKLLIQFQNNGVVDDSQLPKDRFSAERLKGVDSTLKIQPAKLEDSAVYLCASSPPSGVETQYFGPGTRLLVL.

The chain has TRBV6-6 and TRBJ1-1; D remains ambiguous. V lost 6 bases, J lost 2 bases, and 10 bases lay in between. This CDR3 contains 13 residues. Germline values: CDR1 MNHNY, CDR2 SVGAGI (reference sequence). CDR3 in amino acids: CASRWTENTEAFF. The DNA of the CDR3 is TGTGCCAGCAGATGGACCGAAAACACTGAAGCTTTCTTT.

This clone occurred a few times. The rearrangement joins TRBV25-1 to TRBJ1-1; D perhaps matches TRBD1 (6 bases). The germline V gene has CDR1 MGHDK and CDR2 SYGVNS. The germline V and J ends were trimmed by 8 bases and 3 bases, with 10 bases remaining between them. The CDR3 covers 12 residues. The CDR3: CASEDRYTEAFF. DNA for the CDR3: TGTGCCAGCGAGGACAGATACACTGAAGCTTTCTTT.

The chain links TRBV6-1 to TRBJ1-3, with TRBD1 as a possible D gene (5 bases). The CDR3 extends over 15 amino acids. Germline lookup yields CDR1 MNHNS and CDR2 SASEGT. The ends were cut back, 5 bases at V and 0 bases at J, with 11 bases in the middle. CDR3 sequence: CASSWGGGSGNTIYF. The CDR3 coding sequence is TGTGCCAGCAGTTGGGGGGGAGGCTCTGGAAACACCATATATTTT.

This sequence joins TRBV7-2 and TRBJ2-1; TRBD2 matches at 12 bases. Germline V gives CDR1 SGHTA, CDR2 FQGNSA. The CDR3 has 17 amino acids. V lost 0 bases to trimming and J lost 5 bases; unmatched junction nucleotides: 5. In nucleotides, the CDR3 is TGTGCCAGCAGCTTAGCGCTAGCGGGAGGGACCCACAATGAGCAGTTCTTC. It translates to CASSLALAGGTHNEQFF.

This chain links TRBV7-2 with TRBJ2-7, with D possibly being TRBD1 or TRBD2 (5 bases each). With 6 bases removed from V and 0 bases from J, the gap between germline ends came to 15 bases. The germline V gene has CDR1 SGHTA and CDR2 FQGNSA. The CDR3 is made up of 15 amino acids. CDR3 sequence reads: CASRPGTQNSYEQYF. CDR3 DNA: TGTGCCAGCAGGCCCGGGACGCAAAACTCCTACGAGCAGTACTTC.

Of note for this clone: Distinct nucleotide sequences in the sample also encode this CDR3. The chain joins TRBV18 to TRBJ1-1, with D possibly matching TRBD1 (6 bases). Trimming left V 2 bases short and J 3 bases short, with 7 bases between. This CDR3 comprises 13 residues. In germline, CDR1 is KGHSH, CDR2 LQKENI. DNA of the CDR3: TGTGCCAGCTCACCATACAGGGACACTGAAGCTTTCTTT. This gives the protein CASSPYRDTEAFF.

The chain recombines TRBV30 with TRBJ1-1; D remains ambiguous. Trimming shortened V by 3 bases and J by 0 bases, and 11 bases separated the two germline ends. This CDR3 spans 14 amino acids. CDR1 and CDR2 from the germline V gene are GTSNPN and SVGIG (reference sequence). The CDR3: CAWRRVSLNTEAFF. The CDR3 DNA sequence: TGTGCCTGGAGGCGGGTCAGTTTGAACACTGAAGCTTTCTTT.

The genes are TRBV7-2 and TRBJ2-1; 8 nucleotides line up with TRBD2. This CDR3 comprises 17 residues. Germline V gene lookup returns CDR1 SGHTA and CDR2 FQGNSA. The junction had 9 bases not matched to a gene; V was cut back by 1 base and J by 4 bases. The CDR3 region has the DNA TGTGCCAGCAGCTTAGACAGTAGGGCGGGAGGTTACAATGAGCAGTTCTTC. It translates to CASSLDSRAGGYNEQFF.

The genes are TRBV7-2 and TRBJ2-2; 7 nucleotides align to TRBD2. This CDR3 has 14 residues. The ends lost 5 bases at V and 7 bases at J; junction bases unmatched: 7. Germline V lookup: CDR1 SGHTA, CDR2 FQGNSA. The CDR3 region is CASSPKSGVGELFF. For the CDR3, the DNA is TGTGCCAGCAGCCCGAAAAGCGGGGTCGGGGAGCTGTTTTTT.

Concerning this clone itself: The sample holds other DNA sequences that translate to the same CDR3. The chain combines TRBV5-1 with TRBJ1-1; D ambiguous. The CDR3 consists of 15 residues. Germline-derived CDR1 and CDR2 are SGHRS and YFSETQ. V lost 4 bases, J lost 1 base, and 14 bases lay in between. The CDR3 protein is CASSEADTRNTEAFF. The DNA for the CDR3 is TGCGCCAGCAGCGAAGCTGACACTAGGAACACTGAAGCTTTCTTT.

The chain employs TRBV10-3 and TRBJ2-1; D is perhaps TRBD2 (5 bases). V lost 7 bases and J lost 7, with 8 bases in between. The germline CDR1 and CDR2 sequences are ENHRY and SYGVKD. The length of the CDR3 is 11 residues. The CDR3 loop reads CAITSGNEQFF. The CDR3 nucleotides are TGTGCCATCACGAGCGGAAATGAGCAGTTCTTC.

The J gene is TRBJ1-3, the V gene TRBV18, with no clear D. Trimming stripped 0 bases from V and 8 bases from J, with 14 bases between. Looked up from germline, CDR1 is KGHSH and CDR2 is LQKENI. The CDR3 consists of 15 residues. The CDR3 protein is CASSPPGRVGDTIYF. CDR3 DNA sequence: TGTGCCAGCTCACCACCAGGACGGGTCGGGGACACCATATATTTT.

In its sample, this clone was seen a few times. The CDR3 loop reads CASRQSVTEAFF. The CDR3 region has the DNA TGTGCCAGCAGACAGTCGGTCACTGAAGCTTTCTTT. The V gene is TRBV27, the J gene TRBJ1-1, with D unresolved. Germline assignment: CDR1 MNHEY and CDR2 SMNVEV (reference sequence). The CDR3 spans 12 residues. V lost 6 bases and J lost 4, with 9 bases in between.

This rearrangement joins TRBV5-1 to TRBJ1-4, with D uncertain. There are 15 residues in the CDR3. V was cut by 1 base and J by 8 bases, with 15 bases left in between. Germline V gene data show CDR1 as SGHRS and CDR2 as YFSETQ. CDR3 sequence reads: CASSLKDEGSEKLFF. The CDR3, as DNA: TGCGCCAGCAGCTTGAAGGACGAGGGTTCGGAAAAACTGTTTTTT.

V and J are TRBV11-2 and TRBJ2-3; 8 bases map to TRBD2. The CDR3 loop spans 15 amino acids. The germline V gene encodes CDR1 SGHAT and CDR2 FQNNGV. Trimming took 5 bases from V and 0 from J; bases not matched to a gene: 4. CDR3 in DNA: TGTGCCAGCAGCCCGACTAGCGTGAGCACAGATACGCAGTATTTT. It specifies CASSPTSVSTDTQYF.

J is TRBJ1-2 and V is TRBV6-6, with D perhaps matching TRBD1 (6 bases). Trimming left V 8 bases short and J 3 bases short, with 13 bases between. The CDR3 covers 13 residues. CDR1 and CDR2 from the germline V gene are MNHNY and SVGAGI (reference sequence). CDR3 sequence: CASAVPGDYGYTF. The DNA for the CDR3 is TGTGCCAGCGCAGTGCCAGGGGACTATGGCTACACCTTC.

For this clone: Other DNA sequences in this sample translate to the same CDR3. The chain couples TRBV27 to TRBJ2-7; D unresolved. In germline, CDR1 is MNHEY, CDR2 SMNVEV (reference sequence). Trimming left V 4 bases short and J 3 bases short, with 10 bases between. This CDR3 region has 13 residues. CDR3: CASSYPPLYEQYF. The DNA for the CDR3 is TGTGCCAGCAGTTACCCCCCGCTCTACGAGCAGTACTTC.

In its sample, this clone was seen many times. The chain has TRBV6-1 and TRBJ1-6; D gene uncertain. This CDR3 region has 13 residues. CDR1 is MNHNS, CDR2 SASEGT, per germline. The ends were cut back, 8 bases at V and 5 bases at J, with 10 bases in the middle. The CDR3 protein is CASRTSDNSPLHF. The CDR3 region has the DNA TGTGCCAGCCGGACGTCCGATAATTCACCCCTCCACTTT.

This clone has a handful of counts. The V and J genes are TRBV10-2 and TRBJ2-2; 8 positions agree with TRBD1. CDR3 length equals 14 residues. The V gene end was trimmed by 7 bases and the J gene end by 1 base; junction bases not matched to a gene: 2. Germline CDR1 reads WSHSY; CDR2 reads SAAADI. For the CDR3, the DNA is TGCGCCAGCACCGGACAGGGGAACACCGGGGAGCTGTTTTTT. It specifies CASTGQGNTGELFF.

The rearrangement links TRBV2 to TRBJ2-1; possibly TRBD1 or TRBD2 for D (5 bases each). This CDR3 is 15 amino acids long. Germline V gene sequence: CDR1 SNHLY, CDR2 FYNNEI. Trimming stripped 5 bases from V and 4 bases from J, with 15 bases between. This chain's CDR3 is CASSLPGPLYNEQFF. The CDR3 DNA reads TGTGCCAGCAGTCTACCGGGACCCCTGTACAATGAGCAGTTCTTC. Full variable domain (rest looked up from reference TRBV2 and TRBJ2-1): EPEVTQTPSHQVTQMGQEVILRCVPISNHLYFYWYRQILGQKVEFLVSFYNNEISEKSEIFDDQFSVERPDGSNFTLKIRSTKLEDSAMYFCASSLPGPLYNEQFFGPGTRLTVL.

This clone was found a few times. The J gene is TRBJ1-3, the V gene TRBV5-1, with a tentative D call TRBD1 (5 bases). This CDR3 is 13 amino acids long. Trimming took off 6 bases at V and 3 bases at J, with 10 bases between the two ends. In germline, CDR1 is SGHRS, CDR2 YFSETQ. Here the CDR3 reads CASTLGGGNTIYF. CDR3 sequence (DNA): TGCGCCAGCACCCTGGGGGGTGGAAACACCATATATTTT.

This chain uses TRBV6-1 with TRBJ1-6; D unresolved. Germline V gene sequence: CDR1 MNHNS, CDR2 SASEGT. The CDR3 is made up of 15 amino acids. V lost 5 bases, J lost 6 bases, and 14 bases lay in between. The chain's CDR3 is CASSPRVRSNSPLHF. Written as DNA, the CDR3 is TGTGCCAGCAGTCCCCGGGTCCGAAGTAATTCACCCCTCCACTTT.